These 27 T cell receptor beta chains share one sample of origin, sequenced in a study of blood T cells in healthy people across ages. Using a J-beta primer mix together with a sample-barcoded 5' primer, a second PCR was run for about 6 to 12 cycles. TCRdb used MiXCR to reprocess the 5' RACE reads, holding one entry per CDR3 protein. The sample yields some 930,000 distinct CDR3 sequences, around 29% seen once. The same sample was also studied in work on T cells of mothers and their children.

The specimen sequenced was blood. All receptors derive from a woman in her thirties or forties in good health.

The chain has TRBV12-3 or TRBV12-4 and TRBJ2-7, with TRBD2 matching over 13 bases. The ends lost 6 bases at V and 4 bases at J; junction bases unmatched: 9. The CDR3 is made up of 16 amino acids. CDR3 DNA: TGTGCCAGCAGGACTAAAGGGACTAGCGGGAAGTACGAGCAGTACTTC. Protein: CASRTKGTSGKYEQYF.

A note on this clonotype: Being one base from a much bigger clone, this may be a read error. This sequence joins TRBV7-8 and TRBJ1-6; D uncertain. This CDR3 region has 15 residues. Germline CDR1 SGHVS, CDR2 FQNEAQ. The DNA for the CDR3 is TGTGCCAGCAGCTTAGGCCCAGGAATAGATTCACCCCCCCACTTT. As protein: CASSLGPGIDSPPHF. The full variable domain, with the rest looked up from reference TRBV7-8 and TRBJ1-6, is GAGVSQSPRYKVAKRGQDVALRCDPISGHVSLFWYQQALGQGPEFLTYFQNEAQLDKSGLPSDRFFAERPEGSVSTLKIQRTQQEDSAVYLCASSLGPGIDSPPHFGNGTRLTVT.

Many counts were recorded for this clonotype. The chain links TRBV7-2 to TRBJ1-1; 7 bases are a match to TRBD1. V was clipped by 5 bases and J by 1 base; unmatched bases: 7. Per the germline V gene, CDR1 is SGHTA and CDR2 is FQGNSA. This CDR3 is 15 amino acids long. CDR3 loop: CASSMRTGWNTEAFF. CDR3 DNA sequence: TGTGCCAGCAGCATGAGGACAGGCTGGAACACTGAAGCTTTCTTT. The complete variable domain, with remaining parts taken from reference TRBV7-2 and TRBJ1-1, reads GAGVSQSPSNKVTEKGKDVELRCDPISGHTALYWYRQSLGQGLEFLIYFQGNSAPDKSGLPSDRFSAERTGGSVSTLTIQRTQQEDSAVYLCASSMRTGWNTEAFFGQGTRLTVV.

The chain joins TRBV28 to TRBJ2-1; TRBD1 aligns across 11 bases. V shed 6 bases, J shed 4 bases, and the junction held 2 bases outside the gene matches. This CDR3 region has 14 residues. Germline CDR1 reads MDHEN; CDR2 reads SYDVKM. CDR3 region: CASRGDRGYNEQFF. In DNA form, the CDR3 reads TGTGCCAGCAGGGGGGACAGGGGGTACAATGAGCAGTTCTTC.

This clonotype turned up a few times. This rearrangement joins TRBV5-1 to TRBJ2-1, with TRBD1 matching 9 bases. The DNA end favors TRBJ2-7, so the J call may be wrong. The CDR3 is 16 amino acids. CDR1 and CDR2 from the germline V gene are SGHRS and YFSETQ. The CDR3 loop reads CASSLDTGQGYNEQYF. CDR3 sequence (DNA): TGCGCCAGCAGCTTGGACACGGGACAGGGTTACAATGAGCAGTACTTC.

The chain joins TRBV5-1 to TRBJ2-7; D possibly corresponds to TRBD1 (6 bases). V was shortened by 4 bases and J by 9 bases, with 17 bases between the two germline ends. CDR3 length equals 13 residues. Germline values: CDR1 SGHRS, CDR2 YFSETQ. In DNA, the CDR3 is TGCGCCAGCAGCCCGAATAGGGGGAACTGGCAGTACTTC. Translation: CASSPNRGNWQYF.

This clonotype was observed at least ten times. The CDR3 DNA follows: TGCAGCGTCCTCGGAGGCATCGGATTAGGGACCCAGTACTTC. Protein: CSVLGGIGLGTQYF. V is TRBV29-1 and J is TRBJ2-5; the D gene is possibly TRBD2 (5 bases). Looked up from germline, CDR1 is SQVTM and CDR2 is ANQGSEA. CDR3 length equals 14 residues. Trimming stripped 6 bases from V and 7 bases from J, with 21 bases between.

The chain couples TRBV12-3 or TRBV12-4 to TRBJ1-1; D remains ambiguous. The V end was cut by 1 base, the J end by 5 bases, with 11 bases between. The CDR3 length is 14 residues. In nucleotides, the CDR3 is TGTGCCAGCAGTTTAGGAGGGTTCGGTACTGAAGCTTTCTTT. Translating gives CASSLGGFGTEAFF.

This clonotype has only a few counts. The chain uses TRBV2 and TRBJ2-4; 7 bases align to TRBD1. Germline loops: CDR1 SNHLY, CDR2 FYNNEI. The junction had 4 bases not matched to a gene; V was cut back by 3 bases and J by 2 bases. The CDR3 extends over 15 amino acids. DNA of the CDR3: TGTGCCAGCAGTGAGGCAGGGGGTCCCAAAAACATTCAGTACTTC. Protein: CASSEAGGPKNIQYF. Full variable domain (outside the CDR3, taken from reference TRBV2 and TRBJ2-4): EPEVTQTPSHQVTQMGQEVILRCVPISNHLYFYWYRQILGQKVEFLVSFYNNEISEKSEIFDDQFSVERPDGSNFTLKIRSTKLEDSAMYFCASSEAGGPKNIQYFGAGTRLSVL.

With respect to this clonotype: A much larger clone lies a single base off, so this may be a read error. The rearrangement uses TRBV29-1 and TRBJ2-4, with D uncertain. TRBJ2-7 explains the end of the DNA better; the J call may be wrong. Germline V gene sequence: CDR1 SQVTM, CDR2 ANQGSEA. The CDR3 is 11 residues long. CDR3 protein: CSVMGTYEQYF. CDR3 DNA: TGCAGCGTTATGGGGACCTACGAGCAGTACTTC.

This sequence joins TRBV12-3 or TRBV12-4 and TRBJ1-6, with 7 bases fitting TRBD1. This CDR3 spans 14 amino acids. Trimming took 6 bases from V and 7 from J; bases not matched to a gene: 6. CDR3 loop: CASSATGDNSPLHF. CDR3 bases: TGTGCCAGCAGCGCCACAGGGGACAATTCACCCCTCCACTTT.

The CDR3 reads CSARLQYEQYF. The CDR3 DNA reads as TGCAGTGCTAGATTACAGTACGAGCAGTACTTC. This chain connects TRBV20-1 to TRBJ2-7, with no clear D. The V end was cut by 2 bases, the J end by 4 bases, with 6 bases between. The CDR3 is made up of 11 amino acids. Germline V gene lookup returns CDR1 DFQATT and CDR2 SNEGSKA (reference sequence).

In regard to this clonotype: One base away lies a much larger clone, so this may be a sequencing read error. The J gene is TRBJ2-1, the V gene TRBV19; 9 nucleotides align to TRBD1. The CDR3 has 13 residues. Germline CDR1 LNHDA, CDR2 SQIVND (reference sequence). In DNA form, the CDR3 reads TGTGCCTGTAGTGACAGGGGGAGCGATGAGCAGTTCTTC. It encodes CACSDRGSDEQFF.

This CDR3 reads CASREVPSDTEAFF. Written as DNA, the CDR3 is TGTGCCAGCAGAGAGGTTCCCTCCGACACTGAAGCTTTCTTT. The rearrangement uses TRBV6-1 and TRBJ1-1; unclear D gene. In germline, CDR1 is MNHNS, CDR2 SASEGT. V lost 6 bases, J lost 3 bases, and 14 bases lay in between. This CDR3 is 14 amino acids long.

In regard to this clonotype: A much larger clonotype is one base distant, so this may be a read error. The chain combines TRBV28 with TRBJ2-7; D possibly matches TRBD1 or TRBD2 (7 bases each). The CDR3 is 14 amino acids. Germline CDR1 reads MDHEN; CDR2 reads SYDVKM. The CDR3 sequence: CTSIQGGPSYEQYF. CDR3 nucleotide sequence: TGTACCAGCATCCAGGGGGGGCCTTCCTACGAGCAGTACTTC.

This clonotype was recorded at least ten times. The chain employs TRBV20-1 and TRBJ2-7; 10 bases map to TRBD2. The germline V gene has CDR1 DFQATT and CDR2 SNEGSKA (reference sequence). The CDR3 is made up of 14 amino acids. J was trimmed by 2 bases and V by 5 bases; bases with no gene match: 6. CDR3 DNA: TGCAGTGCTTGGGGACTAGCGAGAACCTACGAGCAGTACTTC. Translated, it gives CSAWGLARTYEQYF.

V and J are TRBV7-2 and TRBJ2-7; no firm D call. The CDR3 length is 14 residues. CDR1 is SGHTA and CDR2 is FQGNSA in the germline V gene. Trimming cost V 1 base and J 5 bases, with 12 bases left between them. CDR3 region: CASSLGWAGNEQYF. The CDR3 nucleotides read TGTGCCAGCAGCTTAGGGTGGGCAGGTAACGAGCAGTACTTC.

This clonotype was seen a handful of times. The CDR3: CASSPSISNQPQHF. CDR3 DNA sequence: TGTGCCAGCTCACCGTCAATAAGCAATCAGCCCCAGCATTTT. The V gene is TRBV18, the J gene TRBJ1-5; no clear D. Trimming took off 3 bases at V and 1 base at J, with 7 bases between the two ends. The CDR3 is made up of 14 amino acids. Germline-derived CDR1 and CDR2 are KGHSH and LQKENI.

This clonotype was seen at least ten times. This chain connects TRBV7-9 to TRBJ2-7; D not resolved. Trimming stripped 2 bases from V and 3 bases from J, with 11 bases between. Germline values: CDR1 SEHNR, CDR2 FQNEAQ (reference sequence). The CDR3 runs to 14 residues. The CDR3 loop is CASSLSGDGYEQYF. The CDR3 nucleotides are TGTGCCAGCAGCTTATCTGGGGATGGCTACGAGCAGTACTTC.

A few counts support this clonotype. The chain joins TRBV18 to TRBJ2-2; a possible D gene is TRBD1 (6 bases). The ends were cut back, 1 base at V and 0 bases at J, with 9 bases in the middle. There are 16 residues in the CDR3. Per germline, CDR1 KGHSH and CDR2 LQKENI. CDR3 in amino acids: CASSPQGGTNTGELFF. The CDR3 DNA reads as TGTGCCAGCTCACCACAAGGGGGAACGAACACCGGGGAGCTGTTTTTT.

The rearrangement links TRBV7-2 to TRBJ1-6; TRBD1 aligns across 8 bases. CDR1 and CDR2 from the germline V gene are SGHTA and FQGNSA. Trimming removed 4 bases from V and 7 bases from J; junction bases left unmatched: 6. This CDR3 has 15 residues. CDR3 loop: CASSYTWTGNSPLHF. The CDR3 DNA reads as TGTGCCAGCAGCTATACTTGGACAGGGAATTCACCCCTCCACTTT.

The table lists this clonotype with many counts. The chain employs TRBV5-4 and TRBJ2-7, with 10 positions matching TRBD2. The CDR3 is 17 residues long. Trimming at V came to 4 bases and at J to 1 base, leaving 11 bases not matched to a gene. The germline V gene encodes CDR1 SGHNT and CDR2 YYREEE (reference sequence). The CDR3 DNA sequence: TGTGCCAGCAGCCCTATGACTAGCGGGCTTCGGTCCTACGAGCAGTACTTC. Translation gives CASSPMTSGLRSYEQYF. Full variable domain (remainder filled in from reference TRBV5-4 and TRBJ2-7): ETGVTQSPTHLIKTRGQQVTLRCSSQSGHNTVSWYQQALGQGPQFIFQYYREEENGRGNFPPRFSGLQFPNYSSELNVNALELDDSALYLCASSPMTSGLRSYEQYFGPGTRLTVT.

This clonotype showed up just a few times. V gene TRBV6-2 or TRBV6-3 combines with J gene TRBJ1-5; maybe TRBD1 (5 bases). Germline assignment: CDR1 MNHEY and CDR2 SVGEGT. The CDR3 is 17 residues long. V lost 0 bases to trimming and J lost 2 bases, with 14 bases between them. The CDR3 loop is CASSYSGLGERNQPQHF. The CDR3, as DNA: TGTGCCAGCAGTTACTCCGGGTTAGGGGAACGCAATCAGCCCCAGCATTTT.

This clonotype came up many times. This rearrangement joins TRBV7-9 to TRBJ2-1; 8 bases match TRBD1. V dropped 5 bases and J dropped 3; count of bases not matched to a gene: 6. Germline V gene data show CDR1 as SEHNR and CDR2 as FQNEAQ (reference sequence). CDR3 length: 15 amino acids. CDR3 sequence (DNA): TGTGCCAGCAGCGGAGACAGGGGTCTCTACAATGAGCAGTTCTTC. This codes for CASSGDRGLYNEQFF.

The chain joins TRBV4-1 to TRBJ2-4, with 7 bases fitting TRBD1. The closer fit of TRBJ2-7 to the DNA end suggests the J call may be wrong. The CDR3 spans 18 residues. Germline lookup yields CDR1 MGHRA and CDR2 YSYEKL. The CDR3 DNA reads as TGCGCCAGCAGCCAAGACCTTGACCTTGACAGGGCACCCTACGAGCAGTACTTC. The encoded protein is CASSQDLDLDRAPYEQYF.

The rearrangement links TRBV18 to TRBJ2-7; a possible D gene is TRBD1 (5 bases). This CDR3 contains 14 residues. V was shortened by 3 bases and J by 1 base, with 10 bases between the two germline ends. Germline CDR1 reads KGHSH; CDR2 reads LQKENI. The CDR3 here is CASSPKRGSYEQYF. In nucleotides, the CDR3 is TGTGCCAGCTCACCCAAAAGGGGATCCTACGAGCAGTACTTC.

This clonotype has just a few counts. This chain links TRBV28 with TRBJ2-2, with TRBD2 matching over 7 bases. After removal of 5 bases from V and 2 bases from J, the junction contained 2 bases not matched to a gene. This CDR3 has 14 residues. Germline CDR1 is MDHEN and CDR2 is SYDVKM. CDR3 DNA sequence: TGTGCCAGCAGTGGGGGGGGAAACACCGGGGAGCTGTTTTTT. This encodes CASSGGGNTGELFF.